This T cell receptor (beta chain) was captured in a study of shared clonotypes between healthy human individuals. Sequencing used immunoSEQ multiplex PCR; TCRdb keeps in-frame clones, though not all of them. Among fewer than 550,000 clones listed, around 79% were seen once. CDR3 length equals 16 residues. V shed 5 bases and J shed 5 bases, with 21 bases lying between them. Germline V gives CDR1 SGHTA, CDR2 FQGTGA. Sequencing used PBMCs. The V call is TRBV7-3, the J call TRBJ2-5; possible D gene TRBD2, 6 bases. This clonotype originated in a woman in her 40s in good health. Some clones in this sample may be carry-over from other donors' samples. CDR3 protein: CASSPTPSGGVETQYF. DNA of the CDR3: TGTGCCAGCAGCCCTACCCCCTCCGGGGGTGTGGAGACCCAGTACTTC.